The clone carrying this T cell receptor (beta chain) was counted many times. What it binds is unknown. This sample stems from a study of neurological immune-mediated disorders. Input was about a million sorted T cells, either CD4+ or CD8+. General observations from the study: There were no CDR3 amino acid sequences shared by expanded clones across subjects, a result suggesting private repertoires in all groups.

From 15-18 subjects, over 190 million TCR-beta sequences were obtained in each sequencing run. TCRdb re-called the 5' RACE reads with MiXCR, one entry per CDR3 protein. The data contain around 10,000 distinct CDR3 sequences, about 21% of them singletons. The CDR3 is made up of 14 amino acids. CDR1 is GTSNPN and CDR2 is SVGIG in the germline V gene (reference sequence). V lost 0 bases to trimming and J lost 3 bases; unmatched junction nucleotides: 2. This chain joins TRBV30 and TRBJ1-5; 7 bases map to TRBD1. The sequenced sample was CD8+ T cells from blood. This sequence originates from a woman aged 60-70 years with HTLV-1-associated myelopathy (HAM/TSP). The CDR3 DNA sequence: TGTGCCTGGAGTGTAGACAGGGCCAATCAGCCCCAGCATTTT. This sequence encodes CAWSVDRANQPQHF.